This record looks at one T cell receptor (beta chain) sequence and its context. The source of the sample is a study of blood T cell repertoires in COVID-19. Libraries were prepared by immunoSEQ multiplex PCR; TCRdb keeps only in-frame clonotypes and omits some of them. This table has about 150,000 clones, 80% to 90% appearing once. V lost 5 bases, J lost 3 bases, and 17 bases lay in between. Germline CDR1 SSHAT, CDR2 FNYEAQ (reference sequence). The CDR3 sequence is 17 residues long. The sequencing input was peripheral blood. The clonotype originates from a woman aged 55-70 years with active COVID-19. The gene calls are TRBV7-7 and TRBJ2-6, with a possible D match to TRBD1 (6 bases). CDR3 DNA: TGTGCCAGCAGCCCACGGCAGGGGATAAGTGGGGCCAACGTCCTGACTTTC. Its translation is CASSPRQGISGANVLTF.